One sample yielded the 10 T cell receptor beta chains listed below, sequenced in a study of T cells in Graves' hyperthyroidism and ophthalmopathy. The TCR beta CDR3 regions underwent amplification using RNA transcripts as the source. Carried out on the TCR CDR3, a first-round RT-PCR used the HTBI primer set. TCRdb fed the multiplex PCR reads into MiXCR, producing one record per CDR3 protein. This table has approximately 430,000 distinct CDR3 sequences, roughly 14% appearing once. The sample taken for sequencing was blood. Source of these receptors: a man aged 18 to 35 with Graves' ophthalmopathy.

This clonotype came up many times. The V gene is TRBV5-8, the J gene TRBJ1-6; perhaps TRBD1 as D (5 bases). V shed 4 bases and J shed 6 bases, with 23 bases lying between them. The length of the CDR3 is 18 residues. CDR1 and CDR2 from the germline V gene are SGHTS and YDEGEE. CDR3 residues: CASSGGQGQDVRNSPLHF. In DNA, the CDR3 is TGTGCCAGCAGCGGGGGTCAAGGGCAGGACGTCCGTAATTCACCCCTCCACTTT.

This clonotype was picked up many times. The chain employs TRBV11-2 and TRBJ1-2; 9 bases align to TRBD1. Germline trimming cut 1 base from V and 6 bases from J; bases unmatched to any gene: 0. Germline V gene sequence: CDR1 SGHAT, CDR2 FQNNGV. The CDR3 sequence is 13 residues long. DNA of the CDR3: TGTGCCAGCAGCTTAGGGACAGGGGATGGCTACACCTTC. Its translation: CASSLGTGDGYTF.

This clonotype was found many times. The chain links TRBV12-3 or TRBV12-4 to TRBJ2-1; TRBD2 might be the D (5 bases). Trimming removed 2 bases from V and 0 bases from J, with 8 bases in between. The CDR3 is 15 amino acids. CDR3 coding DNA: TGTGCCAGCAGTTTACCTGGGAGCTCCTACAATGAGCAGTTCTTC. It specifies CASSLPGSSYNEQFF.

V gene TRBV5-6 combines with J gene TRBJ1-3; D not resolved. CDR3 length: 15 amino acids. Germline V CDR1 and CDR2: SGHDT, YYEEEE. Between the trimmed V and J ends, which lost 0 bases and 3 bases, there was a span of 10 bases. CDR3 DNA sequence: TGTGCCAGCAGCTTGGTGGGCAGCCTTGGAAACACCATATATTTT. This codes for CASSLVGSLGNTIYF. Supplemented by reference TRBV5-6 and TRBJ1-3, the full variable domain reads DAGVTQSPTHLIKTRGQQVTLRCSPKSGHDTVSWYQQALGQGPQFIFQYYEEEERQRGNFPDRFSGHQFPNYSSELNVNALLLGDSALYLCASSLVGSLGNTIYFGEGSWLTVV.

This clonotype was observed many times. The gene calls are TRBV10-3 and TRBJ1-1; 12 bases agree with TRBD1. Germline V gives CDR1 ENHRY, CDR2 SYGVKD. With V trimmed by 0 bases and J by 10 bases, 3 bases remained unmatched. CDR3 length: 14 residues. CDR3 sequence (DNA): TGTGCCATCAGTGAGTCCGGGACAGGGGGCGCAGCTTTCTTT. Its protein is CAISESGTGGAAFF.

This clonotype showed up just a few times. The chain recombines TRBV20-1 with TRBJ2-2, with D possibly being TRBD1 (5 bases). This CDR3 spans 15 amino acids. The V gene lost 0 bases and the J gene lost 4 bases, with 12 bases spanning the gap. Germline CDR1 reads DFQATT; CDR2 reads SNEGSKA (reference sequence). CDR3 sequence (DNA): TGCAGTGCTAGAGATCTCAGGGTTGCCACCGGGGAGCTGTTTTTT. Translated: CSARDLRVATGELFF.

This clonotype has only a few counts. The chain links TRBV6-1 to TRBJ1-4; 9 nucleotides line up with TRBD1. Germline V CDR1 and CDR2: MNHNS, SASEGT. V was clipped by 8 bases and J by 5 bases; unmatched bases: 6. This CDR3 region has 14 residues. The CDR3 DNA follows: TGTGCCAGCCATCGGGGGACAGGGAATGAAAAACTGTTTTTT. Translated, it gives CASHRGTGNEKLFF.

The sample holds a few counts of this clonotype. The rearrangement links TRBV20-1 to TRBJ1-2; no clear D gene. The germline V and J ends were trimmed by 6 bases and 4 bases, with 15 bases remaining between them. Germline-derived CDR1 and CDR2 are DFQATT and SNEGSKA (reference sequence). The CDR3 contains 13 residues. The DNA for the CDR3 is TGCAGTGCCGAAGAGACGACATTCTATGGCTACACCTTC. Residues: CSAEETTFYGYTF.

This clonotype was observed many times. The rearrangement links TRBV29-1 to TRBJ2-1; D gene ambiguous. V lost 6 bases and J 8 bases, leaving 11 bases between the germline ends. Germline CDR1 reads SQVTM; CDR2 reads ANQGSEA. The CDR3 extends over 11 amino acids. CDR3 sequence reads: CSVPSWDEQFF. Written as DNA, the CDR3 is TGCAGCGTACCGTCCTGGGATGAGCAGTTCTTC.

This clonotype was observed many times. The CDR3 coding sequence is TGTGCCAGCAGGATAGCGGGTAGCTCCTACAATGAGCAGTTCTTC. It specifies CASRIAGSSYNEQFF. The chain carries TRBV6-2 or TRBV6-3 and TRBJ2-1; 7 bases are shared with TRBD2. Per the germline V gene, CDR1 is MNHEY and CDR2 is SVGEGT. The CDR3 is made up of 15 amino acids. J gave up 0 bases and V 6 bases, and 5 bases lay outside the gene matches.